The next 26 T cell receptor beta chains were all read from a single sample in a study of metastatic and nonmetastatic thyroid tumors. There were no patients who had received any treatment before thyroid surgery. TCRdb reprocessed the PCR reads via MiXCR. The sample shows over 45,000 clones, around 25% of them seen only once. The sequenced sample consisted of blood. The receptors were gathered from a male donor with papillary thyroid cancer or a benign thyroid nodule (not recorded which). Some clones in this sample may be carry-over from other donors' samples.

At least ten counts were recorded for this clone. The chain recombines TRBV25-1 with TRBJ2-1; 12 bases agree with TRBD2. Germline V CDR1 and CDR2: MGHDK, SYGVNS. The V and J ends lost 5 bases and 3 bases, in that order; junction bases with no gene match: 8. CDR3 length: 17 residues. As DNA, the CDR3 is TGTGCCAGCAGTCCTAGCGGGAGGGCCATAAGCTACAATGAGCAGTTCTTC. This translates into CASSPSGRAISYNEQFF.

This clone was counted at least ten times. The V gene is TRBV24-1, the J gene TRBJ2-6; 7 bases align to TRBD1. After removal of 3 bases from V and 3 bases from J, the junction contained 4 bases not matched to a gene. The CDR3 is 16 amino acids. The germline gives CDR1 KGHDR, CDR2 SFDVKD. The CDR3 DNA reads as TGTGCCACCAGTGATACACAGGGGAGTGGGGCCAACGTCCTGACTTTC. Protein sequence: CATSDTQGSGANVLTF.

The table lists this clone with a few counts. The rearrangement joins TRBV12-3 or TRBV12-4 to TRBJ1-5; 12 nucleotides line up with TRBD1. The CDR3 is made up of 16 amino acids. With 5 bases clipped from V and 1 base from J, the junction kept 3 bases outside the gene matches. The CDR3 sequence: CASSGGQGASNQPQHF. The CDR3 nucleotides are TGTGCCAGCAGTGGGGGACAGGGGGCAAGCAATCAGCCCCAGCATTTT.

The V and J genes are TRBV2 and TRBJ2-7; 11 nucleotides line up with TRBD1. J was trimmed by 4 bases and V by 6 bases; bases with no gene match: 8. The CDR3 runs 15 residues. Germline CDR1 and CDR2: SNHLY and FYNNEI. As DNA, the CDR3 is TGTGCCAGCAGAGTTACCGGGACAGGGGGTTACGAGCAGTACTTC. Protein: CASRVTGTGGYEQYF.

This clone was recorded only once. Sequence at one end of the junction differs from germline and may be a read error. CDR3 DNA sequence: TGTGCCAGCAGTCGCCAGGGGGCCACCGGTGAGCTGTTTTTT. Its translation is CASSRQGATGELFF. The V and J genes are TRBV7-2 and TRBJ2-2, with 8 bases fitting TRBD1. The CDR3 loop spans 14 amino acids. Per the germline V gene, CDR1 is SGHTA and CDR2 is FQGNSA.

The chain links TRBV12-3 or TRBV12-4 to TRBJ2-7, with D maybe TRBD1 (6 bases). V was trimmed by 1 base and J by 6 bases, leaving 13 bases between them. The CDR3 has 14 amino acids. CDR3 DNA: TGTGCCAGCAGTTTAGGAGGGGGTGTTGGCGAGCAGTACTTC. Its protein is CASSLGGGVGEQYF.

V usage is TRBV9 and J usage is TRBJ1-2; 7 bases are a match to TRBD1. Germline CDR1 is SGDLS and CDR2 is YYNGEE. This CDR3 has 15 residues. The ends lost 1 base at V and 2 bases at J; junction bases unmatched: 5. The CDR3 loop is CASSVNLQGNYGYTF. The DNA of the CDR3 is TGTGCCAGCAGCGTAAACTTACAGGGGAACTATGGCTACACCTTC.

CDR3 nucleotide sequence: TGTGCCAGCATAGGTCGGCAGGACACTGAAGCTTTCTTT. It yields the protein CASIGRQDTEAFF. V is TRBV7-9 and J is TRBJ1-1, with D unresolved. The CDR3 is 13 amino acids. The germline V gene has CDR1 SEHNR and CDR2 FQNEAQ (reference sequence). V lost 7 bases, J lost 3 bases, and 12 bases lay in between.

This clone was recorded many times. This rearrangement joins TRBV2 to TRBJ1-3; D is unresolved. The CDR3 runs to 15 residues. V was trimmed by 9 bases and J by 6 bases, leaving 21 bases between them. Per germline, CDR1 SNHLY and CDR2 FYNNEI. Here the CDR3 reads CASIPSRVFANTIYF. As DNA, the CDR3 is TGTGCCAGTATTCCGAGTCGTGTCTTCGCAAACACCATATATTTT.

Turning to this clone: This CDR3 is also generated by other DNA sequences in the sample. This chain connects TRBV12-3 or TRBV12-4 to TRBJ2-1; unclear D gene. V dropped 1 base and J dropped 7 bases, with 8 bases sitting between them. The CDR3 length is 13 residues. This CDR3 reads CASSLGLRNEQFF. CDR3 bases: TGTGCCAGCAGTTTAGGGTTGCGGAATGAGCAGTTCTTC.

This clone was seen only a few times. This rearrangement joins TRBV28 to TRBJ1-1, with D unclear. The CDR3 extends over 12 amino acids. V was clipped by 3 bases and J by 7 bases, with 9 bases between them. Germline CDR1 and CDR2: MDHEN and SYDVKM. CDR3 nucleotides: TGTGCCAGCAGTTTCCTGGGGAATGAAGCTTTCTTT. Protein sequence: CASSFLGNEAFF.

CDR3 protein: CASSGQDTQYF. Here the CDR3 DNA reads TGTGCCAGCAGTGGACAGGATACGCAGTATTTT. The chain employs TRBV6-1 and TRBJ2-3, with D perhaps matching TRBD1 (5 bases). The CDR3 runs to 11 residues. Per the germline V gene, CDR1 is MNHNS and CDR2 is SASEGT. Trimming stripped 4 bases from V and 6 bases from J, with 5 bases between.

This clone was counted at least ten times. V is TRBV2 and J is TRBJ1-1, with D tentatively TRBD1 (5 bases). This CDR3 comprises 13 residues. Germline loops: CDR1 SNHLY, CDR2 FYNNEI. V lost 4 bases and J 4 bases, leaving 10 bases between the germline ends. This CDR3 reads CASSVDQGTEAFF. CDR3 bases: TGTGCCAGCAGTGTGGACCAGGGCACTGAAGCTTTCTTT.

This clone was observed a handful of times. The J gene is TRBJ2-7, the V gene TRBV28, with D possibly being TRBD1 (6 bases). Trimming stripped 8 bases from V and 1 base from J, with 12 bases between. The germline gives CDR1 MDHEN, CDR2 SYDVKM. The CDR3 runs 13 residues. The CDR3 DNA reads TGTGCCAGCGGCAAAGGGGGATCCTACGAGCAGTACTTC. It yields the protein CASGKGGSYEQYF.

This chain links TRBV6-1 with TRBJ2-7; tentatively, D is TRBD1 or TRBD2 (5 bases each). This CDR3 has 13 amino acids. The V end was cut by 6 bases, the J end by 3 bases, with 12 bases between. In germline, CDR1 is MNHNS, CDR2 SASEGT. CDR3 nucleotides: TGTGCCAGCAGGCCCGAGGGACGCTACGAGCAGTACTTC. Residues: CASRPEGRYEQYF.

This clone was observed many times. This chain uses TRBV7-2 with TRBJ2-3; 9 bases agree with TRBD2. The CDR3 consists of 16 residues. From germline, CDR1 is SGHTA and CDR2 FQGNSA. The V and J ends lost 5 bases and 6 bases, in that order; junction bases with no gene match: 12. CDR3 DNA sequence: TGTGCCAGCAGCCCCTGGACTAGCGCGGCCGGGGATACGCAGTATTTT. Its protein product is CASSPWTSAAGDTQYF. The full variable domain, with the rest looked up from reference TRBV7-2 and TRBJ2-3, is GAGVSQSPSNKVTEKGKDVELRCDPISGHTALYWYRQSLGQGLEFLIYFQGNSAPDKSGLPSDRFSAERTGGSVSTLTIQRTQQEDSAVYLCASSPWTSAAGDTQYFGPGTRLTVL.

There are many counts of this clone. The chain links TRBV3-1 to TRBJ2-7, with TRBD2 as a possible D gene (6 bases). The CDR3 is 13 residues long. Germline V CDR1 and CDR2: LGHDT, YNNKEL (reference sequence). V was shortened by 4 bases and J by 4 bases, with 11 bases between the two germline ends. The chain's CDR3 is CASSPHGGYEQYF. CDR3 bases: TGTGCCAGCAGCCCCCATGGAGGGTACGAGCAGTACTTC.

This clone was detected once. The genes are TRBV7-3 and TRBJ2-7; no definite D call. Germline loops: CDR1 SGHTA, CDR2 FQGTGA. This CDR3 is built from 14 residues. The germline V and J ends were trimmed by 2 bases and 2 bases, with 10 bases remaining between them. The CDR3 loop reads CASSLLMAPYEQYF. The CDR3 region has the DNA TGTGCCAGCAGCTTATTGATGGCCCCCTACGAGCAGTACTTC.

J is TRBJ2-7 and V is TRBV20-1; TRBD2 agrees at 10 bases. The germline V gene encodes CDR1 DFQATT and CDR2 SNEGSKA (reference sequence). The ends lost 2 bases at V and 4 bases at J; junction bases unmatched: 2. The CDR3 runs 13 residues. The CDR3, as DNA: TGCAGTGCTAGAAGGACTAGCGGTTACGAGCAGTACGTC. It encodes CSARRTSGYEQYV.

This clone has at least ten counts. The chain is built from TRBV30 and TRBJ2-3, with 10 bases that match TRBD1. This CDR3 has 15 amino acids. Germline V gives CDR1 GTSNPN, CDR2 SVGIG (reference sequence). V lost 3 bases, J lost 4 bases, and 7 bases stayed unmatched. The CDR3 spells CAWSATGGLADTQYF. The CDR3 nucleotides are TGTGCCTGGAGCGCGACAGGGGGCTTGGCAGATACGCAGTATTTT.

The chain joins TRBV9 to TRBJ2-1, with TRBD2 matching over 11 bases. The germline V gene has CDR1 SGDLS and CDR2 YYNGEE. This CDR3 is built from 15 residues. After removal of 2 bases from V and 5 bases from J, the junction contained 3 bases not matched to a gene. This CDR3 reads CASSVGLAGNNEQFF. The CDR3 DNA is TGTGCCAGCAGCGTCGGACTAGCGGGTAACAATGAGCAGTTCTTC.

The chain combines TRBV5-1 with TRBJ2-7; D is ambiguous. The CDR3 extends over 12 amino acids. Germline lookup yields CDR1 SGHRS and CDR2 YFSETQ. V was pared by 4 bases and J by 2 bases, with 7 bases between. Here the CDR3 reads CASSGFTYEQYF. The CDR3 coding sequence is TGCGCCAGCAGCGGATTCACCTACGAGCAGTACTTC.

The sample holds a few counts of this clone. The chain recombines TRBV6-2 or TRBV6-3 with TRBJ2-1; maybe TRBD2 (6 bases). CDR1 and CDR2 (germline): MNHEY, SVGEGT. The CDR3 has 16 amino acids. Trimming shortened V by 3 bases and J by 3 bases, and 15 bases separated the two germline ends. The CDR3 is CASSYGGSCLYNEQFF. In DNA, the CDR3 is TGTGCCAGCAGTTATGGAGGGAGTTGCCTCTACAATGAGCAGTTCTTC.

This clone has ten or more counts. The gene calls are TRBV7-9 and TRBJ2-1; no clear D gene. Per the germline V gene, CDR1 is SEHNR and CDR2 is FQNEAQ (reference sequence). The CDR3 runs to 12 residues. Trimming left V 5 bases short and J 5 bases short, with 7 bases between. CDR3 sequence: CASSRTHNEQFF. The CDR3 DNA is TGTGCCAGCAGCCGGACGCACAATGAGCAGTTCTTC. Drawing the rest from reference TRBV7-9 and TRBJ2-1, the complete variable domain is DTGVSQNPRHKITKRGQNVTFRCDPISEHNRLYWYRQTLGQGPEFLTYFQNEAQLEKSRLLSDRFSAERPKGSFSTLEIQRTEQGDSAMYLCASSRTHNEQFFGPGTRLTVL.

This chain joins TRBV27 and TRBJ2-7; perhaps TRBD1 as D (5 bases). The CDR3 has 17 amino acids. The ends were cut back, 0 bases at V and 5 bases at J, with 20 bases in the middle. CDR1 and CDR2 (germline): MNHEY, SMNVEV (reference sequence). The CDR3 nucleotides are TGTGCCAGCAGTTTATCACCCCCAGGCAGGGTTAAGGACGAGCAGTACTTC. This translates into CASSLSPPGRVKDEQYF.

The chain carries TRBV20-1 and TRBJ1-6, with D possibly matching TRBD1 (6 bases). Trimming pared 4 bases from V and 5 bases from J, leaving 15 bases between. Per the germline V gene, CDR1 is DFQATT and CDR2 is SNEGSKA (reference sequence). The CDR3 length is 15 residues. As DNA, the CDR3 is TGCAGTGCTACGTACACGGGGGCCCATAATTCACCCCTCCACTTT. This encodes CSATYTGAHNSPLHF.